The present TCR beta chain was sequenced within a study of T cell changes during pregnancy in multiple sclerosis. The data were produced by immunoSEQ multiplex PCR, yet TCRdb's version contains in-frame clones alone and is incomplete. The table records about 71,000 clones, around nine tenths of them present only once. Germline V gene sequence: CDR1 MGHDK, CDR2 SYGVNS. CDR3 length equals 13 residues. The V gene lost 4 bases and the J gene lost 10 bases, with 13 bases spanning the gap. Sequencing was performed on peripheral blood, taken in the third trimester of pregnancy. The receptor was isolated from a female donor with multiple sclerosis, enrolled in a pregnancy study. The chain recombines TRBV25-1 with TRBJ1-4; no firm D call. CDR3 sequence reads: CASSGDAVGKLFF. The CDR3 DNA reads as TGTGCCAGCAGTGGCGATGCCGTTGGAAAACTGTTTTTT.